The T cell receptor beta chain described here comes from a study of shared clonotypes between healthy human individuals. The CDR3 consists of 15 residues. Germline V lookup: CDR1 MNHEY, CDR2 SVGAGI. V was trimmed by 6 bases and J by 3 bases, leaving 12 bases between them. Assay execution took place at the deep level. When replicate PCRs were run on unsorted PBMC, they used about 300 ng DNA, tens of thousands of T cell genomes. Generated by immunoSEQ multiplex PCR, the TCRdb table keeps only in-frame clones and is missing some. The sample contains 400,000 to 600,000 clones, 60% to 80% of which appear only once.

This chain joins TRBV6-5 and TRBJ2-6; D may correspond to TRBD1 or TRBD2 (6 bases each). The sample comprised PBMCs. This clonotype was obtained from a woman aged 40 to 50 in good health. Some clones in this sample may be carry-over from other donors' samples. In DNA form, the CDR3 reads TGTGCCAGCAGAAGGGGGAGGAGTGGGGCCAACGTCCTGACTTTC. It codes for CASRRGRSGANVLTF.